Listed here are 30 T cell receptor beta chains from one sample, sequenced in a study of cytomegalovirus exposure and HLA in healthy donors. PCR involved 60 Vbeta and 13 Jbeta primers. This table comes from immunoSEQ multiplex PCR, and its TCRdb copy is limited to in-frame clones, with some not included. The sample shows about 190,000 clones, just under 75% of them seen only once. Sequencing input: PBMCs. These receptors were collected from a man younger than 40 in good health and CMV-seropositive.

The DNA of the CDR3 is TGCGCCAGCAGCTTGTCGGGGTACGGAAACACCATATATTTT. It translates to CASSLSGYGNTIYF. The chain carries TRBV5-1 and TRBJ1-3; D is undetermined. Between the trimmed V and J ends, which lost 1 base and 4 bases, there was a span of 9 bases. The CDR3 runs 14 residues. The germline CDR1 and CDR2 sequences are SGHRS and YFSETQ.

The chain combines TRBV27 with TRBJ1-1, with TRBD1 matching over 7 bases. The CDR3 is made up of 16 amino acids. J was trimmed by 1 base and V by 9 bases; bases with no gene match: 14. Germline V gene lookup returns CDR1 MNHEY and CDR2 SMNVEV (reference sequence). The CDR3 region has the DNA TGTGCCAGTTGCTCCTCCGGGACAGTGGCGAACACTGAAGCTTTCTTT. Translating gives CASCSSGTVANTEAFF.

V gene TRBV6-5 combines with J gene TRBJ1-2, with 9 bases aligning to TRBD1. The CDR3 is made up of 13 amino acids. Per germline, CDR1 MNHEY and CDR2 SVGAGI. With V trimmed by 11 bases and J by 4 bases, 8 bases remained unmatched. Here the CDR3 DNA reads TGTGCCGCCCACAGGGGGCGTGCCTATGGCTACACCTTC. It translates to CAAHRGRAYGYTF.

The chain uses TRBV6-5 and TRBJ2-3; D call uncertain. The CDR3 totals 10 residues. Germline loops: CDR1 MNHEY, CDR2 SVGAGI. V was pared by 8 bases and J by 4 bases, with 4 bases between. CDR3 DNA: TGTGCCAGCGGAGCAGATACGCAGTATTTT. It yields the protein CASGADTQYF.

This clone was detected a few times. The gene calls are TRBV5-1 and TRBJ1-2; 9 bases are shared with TRBD1. The V gene's germline CDR1 is SGHRS and CDR2 YFSETQ. Trimming removed 4 bases from V and 1 base from J; junction bases left unmatched: 5. This CDR3 has 15 residues. This CDR3 is CASSLGTGFNYGYTF. In nucleotides, the CDR3 is TGCGCCAGCAGCCTAGGGACAGGGTTTAACTATGGCTACACCTTC. The complete variable domain, with remaining parts taken from reference TRBV5-1 and TRBJ1-2, reads KAGVTQTPRYLIKTRGQQVTLSCSPISGHRSVSWYQQTPGQGLQFLFEYFSETQRNKGNFPGRFSGRQFSNSRSEMNVSTLELGDSALYLCASSLGTGFNYGYTFGSGTRLTVV.

This chain links TRBV5-1 with TRBJ1-2, with a weak D call TRBD1 (5 bases). Germline values: CDR1 SGHRS, CDR2 YFSETQ. The CDR3 runs to 13 residues. V was trimmed by 1 base and J by 4 bases, leaving 8 bases between them. CDR3 loop: CASSLPGGYGYTF. The CDR3 coding sequence is TGCGCCAGCAGCTTGCCCGGGGGCTATGGCTACACCTTC.

This chain joins TRBV7-2 and TRBJ2-7, with D maybe TRBD2 (5 bases). Trimming shortened V by 1 base and J by 1 base, and 11 bases separated the two germline ends. The germline V gene has CDR1 SGHTA and CDR2 FQGNSA. CDR3 length: 15 amino acids. The CDR3 coding sequence is TGTGCCAGCAGCTTAGGGACTCTAGAATCCTACGAGCAGTACTTC. Translating gives CASSLGTLESYEQYF.

This clone was recorded once. The V gene is TRBV19, the J gene TRBJ1-2; 10 nucleotides match TRBD1. Germline loops: CDR1 LNHDA, CDR2 SQIVND (reference sequence). V lost 2 bases to trimming and J lost 3 bases; unmatched junction nucleotides: 6. The CDR3 covers 16 residues. This CDR3 is CASSIPWDRGDYGYTF. The CDR3 bases are TGTGCCAGTAGTATACCGTGGGACAGGGGCGACTATGGCTACACCTTC.

This clone came up a few times. The V gene is TRBV5-1, the J gene TRBJ2-7; 9 bases line up with TRBD1. CDR1 is SGHRS and CDR2 is YFSETQ in the germline V gene. The J segment lost 0 bases and the V segment lost 0 bases, leaving 1 base of the junction unmatched. The CDR3 spans 15 residues. The CDR3 coding sequence is TGCGCCAGCAGCTTGGGGGACAGGGCCTCCTACGAGCAGTACTTC. Its translation: CASSLGDRASYEQYF.

The CDR3 sequence: CASNPLAGDLFYEQYF. The CDR3, as DNA: TGTGCCAGCAACCCACTAGCGGGAGATCTCTTTTACGAGCAGTACTTC. The rearrangement links TRBV28 to TRBJ2-7; 11 bases fit TRBD2. This CDR3 contains 16 residues. Germline assignment: CDR1 MDHEN and CDR2 SYDVKM. Germline trimming cut 7 bases from V and 4 bases from J; bases unmatched to any gene: 12.

This chain connects TRBV5-4 to TRBJ2-5; 9 bases fit TRBD1. The CDR3 runs 16 residues. Unmatched junction bases numbered 14, after V lost 4 bases and J lost 7 bases. Per the germline V gene, CDR1 is SGHNT and CDR2 is YYREEE (reference sequence). The DNA for the CDR3 is TGTGCCAGCAGCAGACAGGGGACAGGGCGAGTCGGGACCCAGTACTTC. This sequence encodes CASSRQGTGRVGTQYF.

The chain uses TRBV15 and TRBJ2-7; 11 bases line up with TRBD2. V lost 3 bases, J lost 1 base, and 2 bases stayed unmatched. CDR3 length: 15 residues. Germline assignment: CDR1 LNHNV and CDR2 YYDKDF (reference sequence). The CDR3 sequence: CATSSSGGESYEQYF. As DNA, the CDR3 is TGTGCCACCAGCAGTAGCGGGGGGGAGTCCTACGAGCAGTACTTC.

The rearrangement uses TRBV5-8 and TRBJ2-3, with D uncertain. Per germline, CDR1 SGHTS and CDR2 YDEGEE. Trimming left V 2 bases short and J 3 bases short, with 10 bases between. The CDR3 totals 14 residues. CDR3 residues: CASSFNYLTDTQYF. As DNA, the CDR3 is TGTGCCAGCAGCTTTAATTACTTAACAGATACGCAGTATTTT.

The chain is built from TRBV5-6 and TRBJ1-5; no definite D call. Germline V gene sequence: CDR1 SGHDT, CDR2 YYEEEE. The CDR3 contains 13 residues. V lost 0 bases, J lost 4 bases, and 5 bases lay in between. As DNA, the CDR3 is TGTGCCAGCAGCTTGGGCCAGAATCAGCCCCAGCATTTT. The encoded protein is CASSLGQNQPQHF.

V usage is TRBV6-4 and J usage is TRBJ1-1, with a weak D call TRBD1 (5 bases). Trimming pared 3 bases from V and 1 base from J, leaving 6 bases between. CDR1 is MRHNA and CDR2 is SNTAGT in the germline V gene. This CDR3 is built from 13 residues. This CDR3 reads CASSEQENTEAFF. DNA for the CDR3: TGTGCCAGCAGTGAACAGGAGAACACTGAAGCTTTCTTT.

This chain joins TRBV27 and TRBJ2-7; TRBD1 aligns across 7 bases. J gave up 2 bases and V 6 bases, and 13 bases lay outside the gene matches. CDR3 length equals 16 residues. Germline V gene data show CDR1 as MNHEY and CDR2 as SMNVEV (reference sequence). The DNA of the CDR3 is TGTGCCAGCAGCCCCGCCGGGACAGACGGGACCTACGAGCAGTACTTC. This codes for CASSPAGTDGTYEQYF.

This sequence joins TRBV12-5 and TRBJ2-7, with TRBD1 as a possible D gene (5 bases). CDR3 length equals 13 residues. Germline V gene data show CDR1 as LGHNT and CDR2 as FRNRAP. The V gene lost 7 bases and the J gene lost 0 bases, with 10 bases spanning the gap. The CDR3 DNA reads as TGTGCTAGTGTCGCGACAGACTCCTACGAGCAGTACTTC. Translating it yields CASVATDSYEQYF.

This clone showed up just once. V gene TRBV7-9 combines with J gene TRBJ2-7; 9 bases fit TRBD1. Trimming cost V 4 bases and J 1 base; bases outside gene matches: 5. The CDR3 length is 15 residues. Germline loops: CDR1 SEHNR, CDR2 FQNEAQ (reference sequence). DNA for the CDR3: TGTGCCAGCAGCTGGCCGGGACAGGGTTCCTACGAGCAGTACTTC. Protein: CASSWPGQGSYEQYF.

This clone has a handful of counts. The rearrangement uses TRBV9 and TRBJ2-1; TRBD2 aligns across 14 bases. J lost 9 bases, V lost 4 bases, and 6 bases had no gene match. Germline loops: CDR1 SGDLS, CDR2 YYNGEE. This CDR3 has 15 amino acids. This CDR3 is CASSPGLAGGIEQFF. The CDR3 DNA reads as TGTGCCAGCAGCCCCGGACTAGCGGGGGGTATTGAGCAGTTCTTC.

This rearrangement joins TRBV19 to TRBJ1-5; 10 positions agree with TRBD1. V gave up 4 bases and J gave up 2 bases; unmatched junction bases: 2. CDR1 and CDR2 (germline): LNHDA, SQIVND (reference sequence). The CDR3 is made up of 15 amino acids. CDR3 nucleotide sequence: TGTGCCAGTAGTACTGGGACAGGGGGCAATCAGCCCCAGCATTTT. Its translation is CASSTGTGGNQPQHF.

CDR3 nucleotide sequence: TGTGCCAGCAGCAGAGGGTTTGCGCTAGCGATGGAGACCCAGTACTTC. It is translated as CASSRGFALAMETQYF. The chain couples TRBV5-5 to TRBJ2-5; maybe TRBD2 (6 bases). V was clipped by 4 bases and J by 5 bases, with 21 bases between them. The CDR3 totals 16 residues. Per the germline V gene, CDR1 is SGHKS and CDR2 is YYEKEE (reference sequence). Complete variable domain (other parts from reference TRBV5-5 and TRBJ2-5): DAGVTQSPTHLIKTRGQQVTLRCSPISGHKSVSWYQQVLGQGPQFIFQYYEKEERGRGNFPDRFSARQFPNYSSELNVNALLLGDSALYLCASSRGFALAMETQYFGPGTRLLVL.

The V and J genes are TRBV4-1 and TRBJ1-2; 7 positions match TRBD1. Germline V lookup: CDR1 MGHRA, CDR2 YSYEKL. With V trimmed by 1 base and J by 3 bases, 8 bases remained unmatched. The CDR3 spans 16 residues. CDR3 DNA sequence: TGCGCCAGCAGCCAAGTAGAGACAGGGAGGCACTATGGCTACACCTTC. Translated: CASSQVETGRHYGYTF.

In this sample, this clone turned up a few times. The rearrangement uses TRBV6-5 and TRBJ2-7; TRBD1 matches at 8 bases. This CDR3 has 13 amino acids. V shed 6 bases, J shed 3 bases, and the junction held 4 bases outside the gene matches. Germline CDR1 and CDR2: MNHEY and SVGAGI. This chain's CDR3 is CASSRGQGYEQYF. As DNA, the CDR3 is TGTGCCAGCAGCCGCGGACAGGGCTACGAGCAGTACTTC.

This rearrangement joins TRBV7-3 to TRBJ2-7, with TRBD1 as a possible D gene (6 bases). V was shortened by 2 bases and J by 6 bases, with 17 bases between the two germline ends. Per the germline V gene, CDR1 is SGHTA and CDR2 is FQGTGA. This CDR3 region has 15 residues. DNA of the CDR3: TGTGCCAGCAGCTTAGCCGGGACAATGCTTGCCGAGCAGTACTTC. Protein sequence: CASSLAGTMLAEQYF.

The chain has TRBV6-4 and TRBJ1-1; 7 bases match TRBD1. J was trimmed by 1 base and V by 6 bases; bases with no gene match: 2. The germline V gene encodes CDR1 MRHNA and CDR2 SNTAGT. This CDR3 is 13 amino acids long. The CDR3 DNA reads as TGTGCCAGCAGCCGGGACAGGAACACTGAAGCTTTCTTT. It yields the protein CASSRDRNTEAFF.

The J gene is TRBJ1-1, the V gene TRBV7-2, with D possibly being TRBD1 (6 bases). Trimming cost V 1 base and J 4 bases, with 13 bases left between them. This CDR3 spans 15 amino acids. Germline V lookup: CDR1 SGHTA, CDR2 FQGNSA. In DNA, the CDR3 is TGTGCCAGCAGCTTAGGGGGGGGCAGGGGCACTGAAGCTTTCTTT. It specifies CASSLGGGRGTEAFF.

The rearrangement links TRBV7-9 to TRBJ1-1, with TRBD1 matching over 7 bases. Unmatched junction bases numbered 6, after V lost 5 bases and J lost 3 bases. Germline CDR1 is SEHNR and CDR2 is FQNEAQ (reference sequence). The CDR3 length is 14 residues. The CDR3 loop is CASSTPGTDTEAFF. For the CDR3, the DNA is TGTGCCAGCAGCACCCCCGGGACAGACACTGAAGCTTTCTTT.

The chain has TRBV7-2 and TRBJ2-7; 8 nucleotides line up with TRBD1. Germline V lookup: CDR1 SGHTA, CDR2 FQGNSA. The CDR3 spans 16 residues. V lost 1 base, J lost 0 bases, and 5 bases stayed unmatched. The CDR3 nucleotides read TGTGCCAGCAGCTTAGATGCAGGGGGCCACTCCTACGAGCAGTACTTC. Protein sequence: CASSLDAGGHSYEQYF. The variable domain in full, with the rest retrieved from reference TRBV7-2 and TRBJ2-7, is GAGVSQSPSNKVTEKGKDVELRCDPISGHTALYWYRQSLGQGLEFLIYFQGNSAPDKSGLPSDRFSAERTGGSVSTLTIQRTQQEDSAVYLCASSLDAGGHSYEQYFGPGTRLTVT.

The V gene is TRBV6-1, the J gene TRBJ1-4; 7 bases line up with TRBD1. The germline gives CDR1 MNHNS, CDR2 SASEGT. CDR3 length: 14 amino acids. V lost 0 bases to trimming and J lost 14 bases; unmatched junction nucleotides: 9. The CDR3 region is CASSEAWGDSPLFF. The CDR3 DNA follows: TGTGCCAGCAGTGAAGCGTGGGGGGACAGTCCGCTGTTTTTT.

The chain combines TRBV6-5 with TRBJ2-3, with 13 bases fitting TRBD2. Losses at the gene ends were 5 bases for V and 5 bases for J; bases not matched to a gene: 4. This CDR3 has 15 residues. Germline CDR1 reads MNHEY; CDR2 reads SVGAGI. The DNA of the CDR3 is TGTGCCAGCAGTACTAGCGGGAGGGTCATAGATACGCAGTATTTT. It yields the protein CASSTSGRVIDTQYF.